These T cell receptor beta chains were read from a single sample in a study of CD8+CD57+ T cells in acquired aplastic anemia. Each CDR3 protein gets one entry after TCRdb re-called the reads with MiXCR. The sample lists 75,000 to 80,000 distinct CDR3 sequences, just over 70% occurring once. The sample taken for sequencing was sorted CD4+, CD8+, or CD8+CD57+ T cells (not recorded which) from PBMCs. The receptor set was obtained from a human donor with aplastic anemia. The CDR3 runs from the conserved cysteine through the conserved F or W. A D gene is named only where the DNA matches it firmly. Where a row states a size, it is once, few, many or the class of an expanded clone; other rows omit it.

DNA	CDR3	V	J	size	length	D
TGTGCCAGCAGCGTAGTGGGTAGCGGGGCCTACGAGCAGTACTTC	CASSVVGSGAYEQYF	TRBV9	TRBJ2-7	many	15	TRBD2
TGTGCCAGCAGCGTAGGGTCTAGCGGGAGGGGAGATACGCAGTATTTT	CASSVGSSGRGDTQYF	TRBV9	TRBJ2-3	NA	16	TRBD2
TGCGCCAGCAGCTCAACAGGGTATGGCGAGCAGTACTTC	CASSSTGYGEQYF	TRBV5-1	TRBJ2-7	many	13	NA
TGTGCCAGCAGCTTGGGGTCTAACTACGAGCAGTACTTC	CASSLGSNYEQYF	TRBV7-7	TRBJ2-7	NA	13	NA
TGTGCCAGCAGCCAAGGGACAGGAAATAATTCACCCCTCCACTTT	CASSQGTGNNSPLHF	TRBV4-2	TRBJ1-6	NA	15	TRBD1
TGTGCCAGCAGTACCCAGGGGAAGTGGGCCTACGAGCAGTACTTC	CASSTQGKWAYEQYF	TRBV7-9	TRBJ2-7	NA	15	NA
TGTGCCAGCAGCTTCCTACAGATGAACACCGGGGAGCTGTTTTTT	CASSFLQMNTGELFF	TRBV7-8	TRBJ2-2	NA	15	NA
TGTGCCAGTAGTCCCATTACAGGGGGCAATTCACCCCTCCACTTT	CASSPITGGNSPLHF	TRBV19	TRBJ1-6	few	15	TRBD1
TGTGCCAGCAGCCCCCACGGGGGTGAAGCTTTCTTT	CASSPHGGEAFF	TRBV7-9	TRBJ1-1	NA	12	NA
TGTGCCAGTAGTAGCAGGCTAGCCGAGCAGTACTTC	CASSSRLAEQYF	TRBV19	TRBJ2-7	NA	12	NA
TGTGCCAGCAGCAGAACCGGGACAGGGATTTATGGCTACACCTTC	CASSRTGTGIYGYTF	TRBV9	TRBJ1-2	many	15	TRBD1
TGTGCCAGCAGCATACAACAGGGACAGCCCCAGCATTTT	CASSIQQGQPQHF	TRBV7-3	TRBJ1-5	NA	13	NA
TGTGCCAGCACCGAGGGGACTAGTTTTACCAACGAGCAGTACTTC	CASTEGTSFTNEQYF	TRBV9	TRBJ2-7	NA	15	TRBD2
TGCAGCACCAGGACAGGGCGGGACGGGGAGCTGTTTTTT	CSTRTGRDGELFF	TRBV29-1	TRBJ2-2	once	13	TRBD1
TGTGCCATCAGTGAGGTATCCCGGGACGGAGAGACCCAGTACTTC	CAISEVSRDGETQYF	TRBV10-3	TRBJ2-5	NA	15	NA
TGCAGTGCTCTCCGTGGCGGCAATCAGCCCCAGCATTTT	CSALRGGNQPQHF	TRBV20-1	TRBJ1-5	NA	13	NA
TGCAGTGCTACACTCCTGCTGCGTAGTCCAGATACGCAGTATTTT	CSATLLLRSPDTQYF	TRBV20-1	TRBJ2-3	NA	15	NA
TGTGCCATCAGTGATCCGAACCTTGGCTCTGGAAACACCATATATTTT	CAISDPNLGSGNTIYF	TRBV2	TRBJ1-3	NA	16	NA
TGTGCCACCAGTGATTTTAGCGGTAGGCAGTTCTTC	CATSDFSGRQFF	TRBV24-1	TRBJ2-1	NA	12	NA
TGTGCCATCAGGCTACAGGGGTCGCTAGATATAGGCTACACCTTC	CAIRLQGSLDIGYTF	TRBV10-3	TRBJ1-2	few	15	TRBD1
TGCGCCAGCAAGGGGATTAACACTGAAGCTTTCTTT	CASKGINTEAFF	TRBV9	TRBJ1-1	NA	12	NA
TGTGCCACCAGCAGACAGGGCGCGAGCCGCCAGTTCTTC	CATSRQGASRQFF	TRBV15	TRBJ2-1	NA	13	NA
TGTGCCACCGCGACAGGGGACCTCCAAGAGACCCAGTACTTC	CATATGDLQETQYF	TRBV19	TRBJ2-5	NA	14	TRBD1
TGTGCCATCAGTGGGACAGGGAGGGGGGATACGCAGTATTTT	CAISGTGRGDTQYF	TRBV10-3	TRBJ2-3	NA	14	NA
TGTGCCAGTAGTGTGCTAGCGGGGGGACCCTACGAGCAGTACTTC	CASSVLAGGPYEQYF	TRBV19	TRBJ2-7	NA	15	TRBD2
TGCAGCGTTGGGGGACAGGTCGGCACTGAAGCTTTCTTT	CSVGGQVGTEAFF	TRBV29-1	TRBJ1-1	NA	13	TRBD1
TGCAGCGTCGGACTAGAACAAGAGACCCAGTACTTC	CSVGLEQETQYF	TRBV29-1	TRBJ2-5	NA	12	TRBD2
TGTGCCAGCAGTGATGGGACAGGGGATAGAAATTCACCCCTCCACTTT	CASSDGTGDRNSPLHF	TRBV2	TRBJ1-6	few	16	TRBD1
TGTGCCAGCAGCTTAGGTGGGAGCTCCTACAATGAGCAGTCCTTC	CASSLGGSSYNEQSF	TRBV11-2	TRBJ2-1	NA	15	NA
TGTGCCATCAGTGGGACGAGCAATCAGCCCCAGCATTTT	CAISGTSNQPQHF	TRBV10-3	TRBJ1-5	NA	13	NA
TGCGCCAGCAGCTTGGGTGGCTGGGGATCTGCTAGCAATCAGCCCCAGCATTTT	CASSLGGWGSASNQPQHF	TRBV5-1	TRBJ1-5	once	18	NA
TGTGCCAGCAGCCTCCCCTTGCCCTACGAGCAGTACTTC	CASSLPLPYEQYF	TRBV7-9	TRBJ2-7	NA	13	NA
TGTGCCAGCAGCTTAATACGGAGGGGGCACACAGATACGCAGTATTTT	CASSLIRRGHTDTQYF	TRBV25-1	TRBJ2-3	NA	16	NA
TGTGCCAGCAGCTTATCGGGAACAGGCGGGACTGTGAACACTGAAGCTTTCTTT	CASSLSGTGGTVNTEAFF	TRBV7-2	TRBJ1-1	NA	18	NA
TGCAGTGCTCGGCAGGACAGGCAGGTGCATTTT	CSARQDRQVHF	TRBV20-1	TRBJ1-5	NA	11	TRBD1
TGTGCCAGCAGTACCCGAGATCGGACAGGGGCGAGGGTTGGCTACACCTTC	CASSTRDRTGARVGYTF	TRBV12-3/TRBV12-4	TRBJ1-2	NA	17	TRBD1
TGTGCCAGCAAAGATAGGGTTGACGGCTACACCTTC	CASKDRVDGYTF	TRBV2	TRBJ1-2	NA	12	NA
TGCAGCGTTGTAGGGCAGGAAGAGACCCAGTACTTC	CSVVGQEETQYF	TRBV29-1	TRBJ2-5	NA	12	NA
TGTGCCAGCAACACAGGGCCTGGTCAGCCCCAGCATTTT	CASNTGPGQPQHF	TRBV2	TRBJ1-5	NA	13	NA
TGTGCCAGCAGTGAATCTGTCTCCGAGCAGTACTTC	CASSESVSEQYF	TRBV25-1	TRBJ2-7	NA	12	NA
TGCAGTGCTAGGCCCCCGGTTCCGAACACCGGGGAGCTGTTTTTT	CSARPPVPNTGELFF	TRBV20-1	TRBJ2-2	NA	15	NA
TGCGCCAGCAGCTTGGCGGACGGTTTCTGGCAGTACTTC	CASSLADGFWQYF	TRBV5-1	TRBJ2-7	NA	13	NA
TGCAGCGTTGTCTGGGGACTATCGGATTCCTACGAGCAGTACTTC	CSVVWGLSDSYEQYF	TRBV29-1	TRBJ2-7	NA	15	TRBD2
TGTGCCATCAGTGGGACAGGGAGGAACACCGGGGAGCTGTTTTTT	CAISGTGRNTGELFF	TRBV10-3	TRBJ2-2	NA	15	TRBD1
TGTGCCAGCAGCGCCATTCCCAATCTTGGCACAGATACGCAGTATTTT	CASSAIPNLGTDTQYF	TRBV9	TRBJ2-3	once	16	NA
TGTGCCAGCAGCTTACCTGGACTAGATTTGGATACGCAGTATTTT	CASSLPGLDLDTQYF	TRBV11-1	TRBJ2-3	once	15	TRBD2
TGTGCCAGCTCAGCGCAGGGAAGAAATCAGCCCCAGCATTTT	CASSAQGRNQPQHF	TRBV2	TRBJ1-5	few	14	NA